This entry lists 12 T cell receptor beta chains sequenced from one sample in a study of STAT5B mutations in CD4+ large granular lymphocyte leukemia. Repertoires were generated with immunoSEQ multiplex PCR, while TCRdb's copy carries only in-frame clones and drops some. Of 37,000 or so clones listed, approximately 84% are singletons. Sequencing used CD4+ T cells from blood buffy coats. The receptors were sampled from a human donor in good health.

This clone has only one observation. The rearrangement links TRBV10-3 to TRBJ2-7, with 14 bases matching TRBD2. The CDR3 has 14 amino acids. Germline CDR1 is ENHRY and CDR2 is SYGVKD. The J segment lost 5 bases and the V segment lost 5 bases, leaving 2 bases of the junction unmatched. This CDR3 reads CAISSGLAGDEQYF. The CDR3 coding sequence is TGTGCCATCAGTTCGGGACTAGCGGGGGACGAGCAGTACTTC.

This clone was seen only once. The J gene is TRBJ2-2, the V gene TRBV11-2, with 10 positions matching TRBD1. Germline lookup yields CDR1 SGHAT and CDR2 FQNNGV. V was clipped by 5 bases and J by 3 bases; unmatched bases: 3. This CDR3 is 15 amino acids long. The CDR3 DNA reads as TGTGCCAGCAGCCCGGGACAGGGGTACACCGGGGAGCTGTTTTTT. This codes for CASSPGQGYTGELFF.

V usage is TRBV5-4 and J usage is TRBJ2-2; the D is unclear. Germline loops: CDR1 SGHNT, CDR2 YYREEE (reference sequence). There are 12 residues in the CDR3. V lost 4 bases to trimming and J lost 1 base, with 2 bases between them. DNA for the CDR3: TGTGCCAGCAGCCGGAACACCGGGGAGCTGTTTTTT. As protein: CASSRNTGELFF.

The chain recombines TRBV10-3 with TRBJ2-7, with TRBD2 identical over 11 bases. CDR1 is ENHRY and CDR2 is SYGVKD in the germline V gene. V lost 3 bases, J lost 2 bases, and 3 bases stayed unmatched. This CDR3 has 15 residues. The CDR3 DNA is TGTGCCATCAGTGACGGGACTAGCGGCCCCTACGAGCAGTACTTC. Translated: CAISDGTSGPYEQYF.

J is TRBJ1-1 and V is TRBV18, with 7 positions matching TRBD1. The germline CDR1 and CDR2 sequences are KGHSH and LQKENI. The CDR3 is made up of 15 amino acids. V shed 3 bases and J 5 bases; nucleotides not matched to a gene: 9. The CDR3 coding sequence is TGTGCCAGCTCACCGGCTACAGGGGAGAGGACTGAAGCTTTCTTT. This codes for CASSPATGERTEAFF.

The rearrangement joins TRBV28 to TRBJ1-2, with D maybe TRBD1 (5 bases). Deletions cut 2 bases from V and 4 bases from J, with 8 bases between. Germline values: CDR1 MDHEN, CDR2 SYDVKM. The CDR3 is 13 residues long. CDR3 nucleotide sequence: TGTGCCAGCAGTTTAGGGGGTATCTATGGCTACACCTTC. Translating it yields CASSLGGIYGYTF.

The CDR3 bases are TGTGCCAGCAGTTACGAAGGCAACCGAGGGACGCAGTATTTT. Residues: CASSYEGNRGTQYF. The J gene is TRBJ2-3, the V gene TRBV6-5, with D possibly being TRBD2 (5 bases). Germline CDR1 is MNHEY and CDR2 is SVGAGI. CDR3 length equals 14 residues. Trimming took 2 bases from V and 9 from J, leaving 15 bases between them.

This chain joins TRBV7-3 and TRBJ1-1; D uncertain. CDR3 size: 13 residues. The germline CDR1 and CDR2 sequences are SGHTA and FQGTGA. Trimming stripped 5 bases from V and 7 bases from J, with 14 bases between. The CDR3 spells CASSAQNPGEAFF. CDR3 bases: TGTGCCAGCAGCGCTCAAAACCCCGGTGAAGCTTTCTTT.

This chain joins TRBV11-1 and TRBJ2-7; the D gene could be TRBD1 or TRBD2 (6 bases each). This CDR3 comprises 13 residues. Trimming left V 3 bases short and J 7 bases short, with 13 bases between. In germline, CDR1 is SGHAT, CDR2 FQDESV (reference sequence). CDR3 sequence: CASSLEGVGEQYF. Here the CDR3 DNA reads TGTGCCAGCAGCTTGGAGGGGGTCGGAGAGCAGTACTTC.

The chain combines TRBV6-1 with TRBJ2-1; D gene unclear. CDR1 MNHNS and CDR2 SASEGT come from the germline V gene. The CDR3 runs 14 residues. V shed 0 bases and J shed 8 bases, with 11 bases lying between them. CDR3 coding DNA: TGTGCCAGCAGTGAAGCCCCGGTATTGTATGAGCAGTTCTTC. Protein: CASSEAPVLYEQFF.

The CDR3 nucleotides read TGTGCCAGCAGCGACAGGGGAACTGAAGCTTTCTTT. Amino acids: CASSDRGTEAFF. V and J are TRBV9 and TRBJ1-1; 7 positions agree with TRBD1. Germline V gene lookup returns CDR1 SGDLS and CDR2 YYNGEE. This CDR3 has 12 residues. With V trimmed by 3 bases and J by 5 bases, 1 base remained unmatched.

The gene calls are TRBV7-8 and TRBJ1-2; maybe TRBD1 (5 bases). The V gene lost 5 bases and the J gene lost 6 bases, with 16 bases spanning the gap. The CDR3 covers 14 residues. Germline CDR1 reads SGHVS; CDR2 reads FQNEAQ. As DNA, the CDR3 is TGTGCCAGCAGCCCCCCCGAGGGGACCCATGGCTACACCTTC. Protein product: CASSPPEGTHGYTF.